This T cell receptor beta chain appears in the sequencing data of a study of blood T cell repertoires in COVID-19. Sequenced by immunoSEQ multiplex PCR; TCRdb stores in-frame clones only, minus some. The sample includes around 390,000 clones, 85% to 90% of them seen just once. V was pared by 7 bases and J by 2 bases, with 23 bases between. The CDR3 loop spans 17 amino acids. Clinical history as reported by participants underpinned cohort assignment. This clonotype originated in a woman in her 50s who had recovered from COVID-19. Material: PBMCs or T cells enriched from blood (not recorded which). This sequence joins TRBV23-1 and TRBJ1-2; maybe TRBD1 (6 bases). TRBV23-1 is given ORF status, its function remaining uncertain. CDR3 amino acids: CASTIIRRDIGNYGYTF. DNA of the CDR3: TGCGCCAGCACGATCATCCGCCGGGACATCGGAAACTATGGCTACACCTTC.